The sample holds a few counts of the clone carrying this T cell receptor beta chain. What it recognizes is unknown. This entry is derived from a study of human T cells and chemical hapten exposure. On the study more broadly: The study patch tested 0.01% DPC on the upper back and read results at 6 days.

Stated time point: patch test 1, 2 weeks after DPC sensitization. Treatment noted: therapeutic diphenylcyclopropenone sensitization with weekly scalp DPC. The CDR3 totals 14 residues. CDR1 is SEHNR, CDR2 FQNEAQ, per germline (reference sequence). V lost 8 bases to trimming and J lost 7 bases; unmatched junction nucleotides: 8. TCRdb re-analysed the RACE reads in MiXCR, keeping a single row per CDR3 protein. The sample has some 180,000 distinct CDR3 sequences, under 25% seen once. Study results and limitations: Patch test scores rose with PT1 expanded TCR counts, a positive correlation.

The chain uses TRBV7-9 and TRBJ2-1, with 10 bases fitting TRBD1. The source of this sequence is a woman in her 50s with alopecia areata. Some clones in this sample may be carry-over from other donors' samples. Sequenced material: whole blood, taken in connection with sensitization to the hapten diphenylcyclopropenone (DPC). CDR3 loop: CASLNRDRGNEQFF. CDR3 DNA sequence: TGTGCCAGCCTTAATAGGGACAGGGGTAATGAGCAGTTCTTC.